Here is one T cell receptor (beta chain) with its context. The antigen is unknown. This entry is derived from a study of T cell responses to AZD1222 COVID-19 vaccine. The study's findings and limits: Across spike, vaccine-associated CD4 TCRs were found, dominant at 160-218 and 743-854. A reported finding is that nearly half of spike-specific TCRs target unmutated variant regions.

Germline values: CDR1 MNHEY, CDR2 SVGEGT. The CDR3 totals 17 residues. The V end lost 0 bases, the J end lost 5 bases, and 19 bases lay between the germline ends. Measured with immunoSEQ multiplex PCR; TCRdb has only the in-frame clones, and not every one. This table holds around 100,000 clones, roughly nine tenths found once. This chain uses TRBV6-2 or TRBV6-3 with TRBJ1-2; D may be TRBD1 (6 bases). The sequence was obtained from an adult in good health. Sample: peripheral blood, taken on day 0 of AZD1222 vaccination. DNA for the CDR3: TGTGCCAGCAGTTACTCCCCCAGTCCGGGACACAGTTATGGCTACACCTTC. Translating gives CASSYSPSPGHSYGYTF.